This entry lists 13 T cell receptor beta chains sequenced from one sample in a study of blood T cell repertoires in COVID-19. Using immunoSEQ multiplex PCR, the repertoire was profiled, and TCRdb retains in-frame clones only, with some absent. The sample holds under 200,000 clones; more than 80% are singletons and the top ten take about 0.54%. The sample comprised peripheral blood. These receptors were taken from a man between 50 and 59 years old with acute or convalescent COVID-19.

V is TRBV28 and J is TRBJ1-2; D unclear. The CDR3 spans 12 residues. The V end was cut by 2 bases, the J end by 7 bases, with 8 bases between. CDR1 is MDHEN, CDR2 SYDVKM, per germline. CDR3 loop: CASSLSRTGYTF. The CDR3 region has the DNA TGTGCCAGCAGTTTAAGCCGCACTGGCTACACCTTC.

The V gene is TRBV5-1, the J gene TRBJ1-3; 9 bases match TRBD1. This CDR3 contains 16 residues. Unmatched junction bases numbered 6, after V lost 3 bases and J lost 2 bases. Germline V gives CDR1 SGHRS, CDR2 YFSETQ. The CDR3 bases are TGCGCCAGCAGCTCGAGCCGGGACAGGGCTGGAAACACCATATATTTT. Its protein is CASSSSRDRAGNTIYF. The full variable domain, completed using reference TRBV5-1 and TRBJ1-3, is KAGVTQTPRYLIKTRGQQVTLSCSPISGHRSVSWYQQTPGQGLQFLFEYFSETQRNKGNFPGRFSGRQFSNSRSEMNVSTLELGDSALYLCASSSSRDRAGNTIYFGEGSWLTVV.

This chain connects TRBV6-5 to TRBJ1-2; maybe TRBD1 (6 bases). The CDR3 is 14 residues long. Trimming removed 7 bases from V and 7 bases from J, with 19 bases in between. CDR1 and CDR2 (germline): MNHEY, SVGAGI. CDR3 in amino acids: CASTLTGTGSGYTF. The DNA of the CDR3 is TGTGCCAGCACCCTTACAGGGACGGGTTCTGGCTACACCTTC.

The V gene is TRBV18, the J gene TRBJ2-5, with a weak D call TRBD2 (6 bases). Trimming left V 4 bases short and J 1 base short, with 7 bases between. The length of the CDR3 is 13 residues. Germline V gene lookup returns CDR1 KGHSH and CDR2 LQKENI. The CDR3 DNA follows: TGTGCCAGCTCACAGGGACTCCAAGAGACCCAGTACTTC. It yields the protein CASSQGLQETQYF.

The V and J genes are TRBV6-5 and TRBJ1-5; tentative D call: TRBD1 (5 bases). The germline V gene encodes CDR1 MNHEY and CDR2 SVGAGI. CDR3 length: 14 residues. The V gene lost 7 bases and the J gene lost 6 bases, with 16 bases spanning the gap. The DNA for the CDR3 is TGTGCCAGCACCAGATGGGGACTGGGTCAGCCCCAGCATTTT. Protein sequence: CASTRWGLGQPQHF.

This rearrangement joins TRBV27 to TRBJ2-7, with 13 bases lining up with TRBD2. CDR3 size: 16 residues. V lost 5 bases, J lost 6 bases, and 10 bases stayed unmatched. Germline CDR1 MNHEY, CDR2 SMNVEV (reference sequence). Here the CDR3 DNA reads TGTGCCAGCAGTCAGACAGGACTAGCGGGAGCCGGCGAGCAGTACTTC. Its translation is CASSQTGLAGAGEQYF.

The chain employs TRBV3-1 (or the pseudogene TRBV3-2) and TRBJ2-5, with D perhaps TRBD1 (5 bases). V lost 1 base to trimming and J lost 2 bases, with 5 bases between them. The CDR3 is made up of 13 amino acids. The germline V gene encodes CDR1 LGHDT and CDR2 YNNKEL (reference sequence). CDR3 DNA sequence: TGTGCCAGCAGCCAAGGACAGCAAGAGACCCAGTACTTC. It codes for CASSQGQQETQYF.

CDR3 protein: CASSQDYRTPYTDTQYF. For the CDR3, the DNA is TGCGCCAGCAGCCAAGATTACAGGACACCCTACACAGATACGCAGTATTTT. The rearrangement links TRBV4-3 to TRBJ2-3; the D gene is possibly TRBD1 (5 bases). V lost 0 bases to trimming and J lost 2 bases, with 15 bases between them. In germline, CDR1 is LGHNA, CDR2 YSLEER. The CDR3 sequence is 17 residues long.

The rearrangement joins TRBV7-6 to TRBJ2-7; 7 bases agree with TRBD1. The CDR3 is 16 residues long. Trimming removed 5 bases from V and 7 bases from J; junction bases left unmatched: 17. Germline V CDR1 and CDR2: SGHVS, FNYEAQ. This CDR3 is CASSPEGRQGFGEQYF. The DNA for the CDR3 is TGTGCCAGCAGCCCCGAAGGGAGACAGGGATTCGGGGAGCAGTACTTC.

The rearrangement uses TRBV18 and TRBJ1-1; possible D gene TRBD1, 5 bases. CDR1 and CDR2 from the germline V gene are KGHSH and LQKENI. The CDR3 has 16 residues. V lost 0 bases and J lost 3, with 14 bases in between. The CDR3: CASSPPTRALDTEAFF. DNA for the CDR3: TGTGCCAGCTCACCACCAACCAGGGCCCTTGACACTGAAGCTTTCTTT.

J is TRBJ1-2 and V is TRBV24-1; 10 bases line up with TRBD1. The V segment lost 9 bases and the J segment 0 bases; nucleotides outside the gene matches: 3. CDR1 is KGHDR and CDR2 is SFDVKD in the germline V gene. This CDR3 has 14 residues. CDR3 nucleotides: TGTGCCACCCGGGACAGGGGCCCTAACTATGGCTACACCTTC. It codes for CATRDRGPNYGYTF.

V and J are TRBV7-9 and TRBJ1-6; possible D gene TRBD1, 6 bases. V was shortened by 3 bases and J by 7 bases, with 13 bases between the two germline ends. The CDR3 is 15 amino acids. Per the germline V gene, CDR1 is SEHNR and CDR2 is FQNEAQ (reference sequence). This CDR3 reads CASSFLQGPNSPLHF. Here the CDR3 DNA reads TGTGCCAGCAGCTTTCTACAGGGCCCGAATTCACCCCTCCACTTT.

The CDR3 spells CASSTATYNGYTF. The DNA of the CDR3 is TGTGCCAGCAGTACAGCCACCTATAATGGCTACACCTTC. The genes are TRBV2 and TRBJ1-2; D remains ambiguous. Trimming stripped 5 bases from V and 6 bases from J, with 13 bases between. Germline V gene data show CDR1 as SNHLY and CDR2 as FYNNEI. The CDR3 loop spans 13 amino acids.